Listed here is a single T cell receptor (beta chain). Antigen specificity is unknown. These data belong to a study of shared clonotypes between healthy human individuals. Background on the study: Each donor contributed plates that comprised three CD4 naive, three CD4 memory, two CD8 naive and one CD8 memory. General study findings and limits: Rarefaction revealed incomplete sorted-subset sequencing despite large depth.

This CDR3 spans 14 amino acids. Germline CDR1 reads SGHTA; CDR2 reads FQGNSA. Trimming took off 2 bases at V and 1 base at J, with 8 bases between the two ends. Profiling relied on immunoSEQ multiplex PCR, and the TCRdb table lists in-frame clones only, not all of them. This table has roughly 500,000 clones, less than 96% appearing once. The sequence was obtained from a woman aged 30 to 39 in good health. The rearrangement joins TRBV7-2 to TRBJ1-1, with D possibly TRBD1 on 6 matching bases. Material for sequencing was naive CD4+ T cells sorted from blood. Subset in this sample: CD45RA+ positively selected. The DNA for the CDR3 is TGTGCCAGCAGCTTAATGACAGGGAACACTGAAGCTTTCTTT. Amino acid sequence: CASSLMTGNTEAFF. The complete variable domain, with remaining parts taken from reference TRBV7-2 and TRBJ1-1, reads GAGVSQSPSNKVTEKGKDVELRCDPISGHTALYWYRQSLGQGLEFLIYFQGNSAPDKSGLPSDRFSAERTGGSVSTLTIQRTQQEDSAVYLCASSLMTGNTEAFFGQGTRLTVV.